This T cell receptor (beta chain) was observed in a study of blood T cell repertoires in COVID-19. About the research overall: Both acute and convalescent COVID-19 samples were obtained from the United States, Italy and Spain.

CDR1 and CDR2 (germline): MNHEY, SVGEGT. The CDR3 is 15 amino acids. Trimming pared 2 bases from V and 5 bases from J, leaving 13 bases between. This clone was seen a few times. In the authors' methods: It was from reference gene primer amplification that nucleated cell counts were estimated. Clones were read by immunoSEQ multiplex PCR, and TCRdb kept only the in-frame ones, dropping some. V and J calls and clone size follow that table, whereas D and trimming were derived from the DNA. The sample comprises 150,000 to 200,000 clones, roughly four fifths of which are singletons, and approximately 10% rests with the top ten.

Sequences were obtained from peripheral blood. This chain connects TRBV6-2 or TRBV6-3 to TRBJ1-5, with D perhaps TRBD1 (5 bases). This clonotype was obtained from a human donor in a cohort sampled during active COVID-19. The CDR3 DNA reads TGTGCCAGCAGTTACGGCAGGGTATGGGATCAGCCCCAGCATTTT. As protein: CASSYGRVWDQPQHF.